This entry features one TCR beta chain sequence. What it binds is unknown. These data belong to a study of immune evolution from preneoplasia to lung adenocarcinoma. At the level of the study: HLA loss of heterozygosity: about 7% AIS, around 16% MIA, around 33% ADC, none AAH.

Only in-frame clones appear in the TCRdb table, and some are missing; sequencing was by immunoSEQ multiplex PCR. The sample shows some 2,200 clones, more than 60% of them seen only once. Germline assignment: CDR1 SGHAT and CDR2 FQNNGV. Trimming pared 0 bases from V and 6 bases from J, leaving 11 bases between. This CDR3 region has 14 residues. Study-wide results and limits: Top clone share appeared to fall from AAH through AIS, MIA, adenocarcinoma. Later-stage lesions appeared to have more T cells, more diversity, less clonality.

After pathologic assessment, macro-dissection selected premalignant or tumor cells for extraction. This chain links TRBV11-2 with TRBJ1-1; D is possibly TRBD1 (5 bases). This TCR was recovered from a person between 60 and 80 years old with lung adenocarcinoma. The sample was FFPE minimally invasive lung adenocarcinoma tissue. The CDR3 protein is CASSLEGPGSEAFF. In DNA form, the CDR3 reads TGTGCCAGCAGCTTAGAAGGCCCAGGGTCTGAAGCTTTCTTT.